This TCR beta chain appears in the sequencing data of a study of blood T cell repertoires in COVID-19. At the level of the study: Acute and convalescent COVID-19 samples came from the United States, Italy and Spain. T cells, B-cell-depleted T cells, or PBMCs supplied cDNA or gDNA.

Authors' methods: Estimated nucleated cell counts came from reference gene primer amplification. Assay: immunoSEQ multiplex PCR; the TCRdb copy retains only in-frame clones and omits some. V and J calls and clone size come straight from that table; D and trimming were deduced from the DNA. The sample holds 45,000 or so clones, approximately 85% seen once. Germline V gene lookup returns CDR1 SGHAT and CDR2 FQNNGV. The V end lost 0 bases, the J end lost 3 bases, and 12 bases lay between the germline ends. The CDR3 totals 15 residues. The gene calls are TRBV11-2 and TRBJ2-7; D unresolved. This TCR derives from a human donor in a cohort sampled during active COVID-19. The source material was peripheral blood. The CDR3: CASSLDLIRSYEQYF. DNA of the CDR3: TGTGCCAGCAGCTTAGATCTTATCCGCAGCTACGAGCAGTACTTC.